This T cell receptor (beta chain) came from a study of shared clonotypes between healthy human individuals. CDR1 is SNHLY and CDR2 is FYNNEI in the germline V gene. The CDR3 covers 13 residues. Deletions cut 7 bases from V and 4 bases from J, with 13 bases between. Sequenced by immunoSEQ multiplex PCR; TCRdb stores in-frame clones only, minus some. The repertoire includes about 1.1 million clones, approximately 80% of them detected once, and about 0.89% sits in the top ten. This clone was recorded a few times. The sequenced material came from memory CD4+ T cells from PBMCs. The sample's subset: CD45RA-negative fraction. This receptor was identified in a man aged 18 to 29 in good health. Some clones in this sample may be carry-over from other donors' samples. This sequence joins TRBV2 and TRBJ1-1, with D possibly TRBD1 on 5 matching bases. CDR3 region: CASTGTEGTEAFF. CDR3 in DNA: TGTGCCAGCACAGGGACGGAGGGCACTGAAGCTTTCTTT.